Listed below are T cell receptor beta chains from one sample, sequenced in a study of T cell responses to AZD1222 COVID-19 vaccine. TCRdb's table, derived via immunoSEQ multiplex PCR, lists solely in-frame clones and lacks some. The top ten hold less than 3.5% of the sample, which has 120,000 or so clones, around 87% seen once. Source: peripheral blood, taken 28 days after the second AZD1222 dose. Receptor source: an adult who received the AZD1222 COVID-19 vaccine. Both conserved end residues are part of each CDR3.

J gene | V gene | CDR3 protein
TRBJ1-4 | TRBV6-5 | CASRTSTGFREKLFF
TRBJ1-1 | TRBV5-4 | CASSFIGGTEAFF
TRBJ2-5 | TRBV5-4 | CASSMGLAGPSQETQYF
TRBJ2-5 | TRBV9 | CASSAVAGFLETQYF
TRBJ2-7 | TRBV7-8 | CASSLATSFAEQYF
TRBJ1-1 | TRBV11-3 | CASSPPRGHTEAFF
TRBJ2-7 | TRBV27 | CASSLFPGQALHEQYF
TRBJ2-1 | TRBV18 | CASSRAGTAYNEQFF
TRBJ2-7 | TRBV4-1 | CASSQSDGYEQYF
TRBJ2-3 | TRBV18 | CASSPRTIGKTDTQYF
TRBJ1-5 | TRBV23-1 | CASRRGTDRVCNQPQHF
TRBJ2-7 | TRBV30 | CACTGQGPYEQYF
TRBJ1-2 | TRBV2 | CGRGLNPRAVGYTF
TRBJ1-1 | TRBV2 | CASTGTGNVNTEAFF
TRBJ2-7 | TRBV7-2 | CASSGDRRRVSGNYEQYF
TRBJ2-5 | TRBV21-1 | CASRSPGRGETQYF
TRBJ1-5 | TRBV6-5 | CASSYALGYQPQHF
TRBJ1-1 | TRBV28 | CASRVANTEAFF
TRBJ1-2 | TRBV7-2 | CASSLSSAEGYGYTF
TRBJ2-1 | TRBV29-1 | CSVERGGRVNEQFF
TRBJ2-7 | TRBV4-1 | CASSLVRASEQYF
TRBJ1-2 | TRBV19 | CASSPSADRPNYGYTF
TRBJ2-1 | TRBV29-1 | CSVDGAGLSYNEQFF
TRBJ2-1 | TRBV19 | CASSISSGGPYNEQFF
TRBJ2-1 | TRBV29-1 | CSVESAGWPYNEQFF
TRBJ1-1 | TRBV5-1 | CASSRGTAGDTEAFF
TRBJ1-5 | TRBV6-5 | CASSYAEVPQHF
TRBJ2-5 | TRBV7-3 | CASSRWGQEETQYF
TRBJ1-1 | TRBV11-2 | CASSLGGGAMRTEAFF
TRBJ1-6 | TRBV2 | CASSPRDSQYDNSPLHF
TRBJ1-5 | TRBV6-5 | CASSYAGPENNQPQHF
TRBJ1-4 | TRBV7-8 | CASSPYTGGANEKLFF
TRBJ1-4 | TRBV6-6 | CASSQQGSLREKLFF
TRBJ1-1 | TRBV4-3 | CASSQYRGTEAFF
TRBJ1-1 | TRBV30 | CAWSTRGEAEAFF
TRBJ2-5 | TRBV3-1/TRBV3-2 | CASSQRRHGRETQYF
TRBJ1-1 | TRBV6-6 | CASSRSRTGREYTEAFF
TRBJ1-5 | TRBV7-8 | CASSSRDSNQPQHF
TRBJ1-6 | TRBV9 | CASSSGTDSSYNSPLHF
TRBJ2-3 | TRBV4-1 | CASSQEPGRRGPSTDTQYF
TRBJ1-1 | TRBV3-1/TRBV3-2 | CASSRSANTEAFF
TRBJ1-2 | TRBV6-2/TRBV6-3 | CASSYGRGYTF
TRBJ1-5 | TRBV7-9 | CASSSGWGSNQPQHF
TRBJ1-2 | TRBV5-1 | CASSTLSPGGQNGYTF
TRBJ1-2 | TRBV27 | CASSLVAGNGYTF